What follows are 17 T cell receptor beta chains derived from one specimen sequenced in a study of blood T cell repertoires in COVID-19. Measured with immunoSEQ multiplex PCR; TCRdb has only the in-frame clones, and not every one. Of 300,000 to 450,000 clones in the sample, around 89% are singletons; the top ten hold around 3%. Sample: peripheral blood. Source of these receptors: a young woman with COVID-19, enrolled during active disease.

V and J are TRBV30 and TRBJ2-5; 9 nucleotides agree with TRBD1. The CDR3 is 13 amino acids. Trimming cost V 4 bases and J 5 bases; bases outside gene matches: 5. Per germline, CDR1 GTSNPN and CDR2 SVGIG (reference sequence). CDR3 coding DNA: TGTGCCTGGAATACAGGGGGCGCGGAGACCCAGTACTTC. Protein product: CAWNTGGAETQYF.

V usage is TRBV3-1 (or the pseudogene TRBV3-2) and J usage is TRBJ2-1, with 9 bases aligning to TRBD2. CDR1 and CDR2 from the germline V gene are LGHDT and YNNKEL (reference sequence). J gave up 4 bases and V 6 bases, and 4 bases lay outside the gene matches. CDR3 length: 14 residues. The CDR3 DNA reads as TGTGCCAGCAGGACTAGCGGCAAATACAATGAGCAGTTCTTC. Protein sequence: CASRTSGKYNEQFF.

This clone appeared once. This chain links TRBV2 with TRBJ2-3; D unresolved. Germline V lookup: CDR1 SNHLY, CDR2 FYNNEI. The CDR3 runs 14 residues. The V and J ends lost 4 bases and 2 bases respectively, with 10 bases between them. CDR3 sequence reads: CASSARQFTDTQYF. As DNA, the CDR3 is TGTGCCAGCAGTGCCAGGCAGTTCACAGATACGCAGTATTTT. The whole variable domain, remainder taken from reference TRBV2 and TRBJ2-3, is EPEVTQTPSHQVTQMGQEVILRCVPISNHLYFYWYRQILGQKVEFLVSFYNNEISEKSEIFDDQFSVERPDGSNFTLKIRSTKLEDSAMYFCASSARQFTDTQYFGPGTRLTVL.

The chain employs TRBV7-8 and TRBJ2-1; D is unclear. V lost 3 bases, J lost 8 bases, and 20 bases lay in between. Germline V gene lookup returns CDR1 SGHVS and CDR2 FQNEAQ. This CDR3 contains 16 residues. CDR3 sequence reads: CASSLGLRARNHEQFF. Here the CDR3 DNA reads TGTGCCAGCAGCTTGGGTTTGCGAGCTAGAAACCATGAGCAGTTCTTC.

The J gene is TRBJ2-5, the V gene TRBV24-1; 11 nucleotides agree with TRBD1. The CDR3 loop spans 16 amino acids. V dropped 0 bases and J dropped 2; count of bases not matched to a gene: 1. The germline gives CDR1 KGHDR, CDR2 SFDVKD. The CDR3 DNA is TGTGCCACCAGTGATTTGGGGGACAGGGGGCAAGAGACCCAGTACTTC. Its protein is CATSDLGDRGQETQYF.

This clone was counted a single time. This sequence joins TRBV5-1 and TRBJ2-5; 9 nucleotides line up with TRBD1. J gave up 13 bases and V 4 bases, and 14 bases lay outside the gene matches. The CDR3 has 14 residues. Germline CDR1 reads SGHRS; CDR2 reads YFSETQ. CDR3 region: CASSPGQGLRFRYF. For the CDR3, the DNA is TGCGCCAGCAGCCCGGGACAGGGCCTGCGTTTTAGGTACTTC. The whole variable domain, remainder taken from reference TRBV5-1 and TRBJ2-5, is KAGVTQTPRYLIKTRGQQVTLSCSPISGHRSVSWYQQTPGQGLQFLFEYFSETQRNKGNFPGRFSGRQFSNSRSEMNVSTLELGDSALYLCASSPGQGLRFRYFGPGTRLLVL.

V usage is TRBV7-9 and J usage is TRBJ1-2, with D tentatively TRBD1 (5 bases). The germline V gene encodes CDR1 SEHNR and CDR2 FQNEAQ (reference sequence). Trimming took off 3 bases at V and 4 bases at J, with 12 bases between the two ends. The CDR3 spans 14 residues. CDR3 loop: CASSLQGGPYGYTF. CDR3 DNA: TGTGCCAGCAGCTTGCAGGGCGGACCCTATGGCTACACCTTC. Full variable domain (outside the CDR3, taken from reference TRBV7-9 and TRBJ1-2): DTGVSQNPRHKITKRGQNVTFRCDPISEHNRLYWYRQTLGQGPEFLTYFQNEAQLEKSRLLSDRFSAERPKGSFSTLEIQRTEQGDSAMYLCASSLQGGPYGYTFGSGTRLTVV.

V gene TRBV4-2 combines with J gene TRBJ2-4, with D perhaps matching TRBD2 (6 bases). This CDR3 comprises 13 residues. CDR1 and CDR2 from the germline V gene are LGHNA and YNFKEQ. V dropped 0 bases and J dropped 9 bases, with 9 bases sitting between them. The CDR3 spells CASSQEAGFIQYF. In DNA, the CDR3 is TGTGCCAGCAGCCAAGAGGCGGGGTTCATTCAGTACTTC.

This clone has a handful of counts. V gene TRBV5-1 combines with J gene TRBJ2-7; tentatively, D is TRBD2 (5 bases). Germline V gene lookup returns CDR1 SGHRS and CDR2 YFSETQ. The CDR3 loop spans 13 amino acids. Trimming took off 0 bases at V and 7 bases at J, with 11 bases between the two ends. CDR3 loop: CASSLVGSVEQYF. Written as DNA, the CDR3 is TGCGCCAGCAGCTTGGTCGGTAGCGTGGAGCAGTACTTC. The entire variable domain, with the rest obtained from reference TRBV5-1 and TRBJ2-7, is as follows: KAGVTQTPRYLIKTRGQQVTLSCSPISGHRSVSWYQQTPGQGLQFLFEYFSETQRNKGNFPGRFSGRQFSNSRSEMNVSTLELGDSALYLCASSLVGSVEQYFGPGTRLTVT.

As to this clone: A read error may produce the germline difference seen at one junction end. Written as DNA, the CDR3 is TGTGCCAGCAGTCACCTCGACAGTTCAACCCTCCACTTT. It translates to CASSHLDSSTLHF. The rearrangement joins TRBV6-6 to TRBJ1-6, with D possibly being TRBD1 (5 bases). The germline CDR1 and CDR2 sequences are MNHNY and SVGAGI (reference sequence). CDR3 length equals 13 residues.

The chain is built from TRBV18 and TRBJ1-1, with D unclear. The germline V and J ends were trimmed by 2 bases and 4 bases, with 11 bases remaining between them. The CDR3 is made up of 14 amino acids. CDR1 KGHSH and CDR2 LQKENI come from the germline V gene. CDR3 bases: TGTGCCAGCTCACCATCCGGGGAGTTCACTGAAGCTTTCTTT. It yields the protein CASSPSGEFTEAFF.

This chain joins TRBV6-2 or TRBV6-3 and TRBJ2-2, with 7 bases that match TRBD2. Germline CDR1 reads MNHEY; CDR2 reads SVGEGT. The CDR3 has 16 amino acids. The ends lost 0 bases at V and 1 base at J; junction bases unmatched: 2. The CDR3 DNA sequence: TGTGCCAGCAGTTACTCGGGCGGGGGGAACACCGGGGAGCTGTTTTTT. Translating it yields CASSYSGGGNTGELFF.

The chain has TRBV3-1 (or the pseudogene TRBV3-2) and TRBJ2-1; the D gene is possibly TRBD1 (5 bases). Trimming removed 0 bases at V and 7 bases at J, with 10 bases between. The CDR3 has 14 residues. Per the germline V gene, CDR1 is LGHDT and CDR2 is YNNKEL (reference sequence). This chain's CDR3 is CASSQDAGWNEQFF. Here the CDR3 DNA reads TGTGCCAGCAGCCAAGATGCAGGGTGGAATGAGCAGTTCTTC.

V and J are TRBV19 and TRBJ2-1; D possibly corresponds to TRBD2 (6 bases). Per the germline V gene, CDR1 is LNHDA and CDR2 is SQIVND (reference sequence). CDR3 length equals 12 residues. Trimming cost V 3 bases and J 7 bases, with 7 bases left between them. This chain's CDR3 is CASSIGGNEQFF. Written as DNA, the CDR3 is TGTGCCAGTAGTATCGGGGGAAATGAGCAGTTCTTC.

In this sample, this clone turned up a few times. The chain joins TRBV10-1 to TRBJ1-2, with TRBD1 matching 10 bases. The germline CDR1 and CDR2 sequences are WNHNN and SYGVQD (reference sequence). This CDR3 contains 20 residues. Germline trimming cut 6 bases from V and 3 bases from J; bases unmatched to any gene: 22. The CDR3 protein is CASSPGTGVYPAGGYYGYTF. For the CDR3, the DNA is TGCGCCAGCAGCCCAGGGACAGGGGTTTACCCTGCCGGTGGTTACTATGGCTACACCTTC.

The J gene is TRBJ2-3, the V gene TRBV19, with 8 bases identical to TRBD1. CDR3 length: 15 amino acids. V lost 3 bases to trimming and J lost 4 bases; unmatched junction nucleotides: 6. Germline V gene sequence: CDR1 LNHDA, CDR2 SQIVND (reference sequence). The CDR3 reads CASSIQQGDSDTQYF. CDR3 coding DNA: TGTGCCAGTAGTATTCAACAGGGGGACTCAGATACGCAGTATTTT.

The chain links TRBV19 to TRBJ2-1; 7 nucleotides line up with TRBD2. In germline, CDR1 is LNHDA, CDR2 SQIVND (reference sequence). The CDR3 sequence is 11 residues long. The V segment lost 6 bases and the J segment 12 bases; nucleotides outside the gene matches: 5. The CDR3 nucleotides are TGTGCCAGTAGGGCCGGCGGGAGGCAGTTCTTC. Translated: CASRAGGRQFF.